The present TCR beta chain was sequenced within a study of post-analysis software for immune sequencing data. Findings and limits, study-wide: In patients, five or six TRBV segments were more frequent than in controls, with TRBV5-6, TRBV5-1 and TRBV20-1 among them.

On this clonotype: Its antigen is undetermined.

This CDR3 has 13 residues. Germline CDR1 SQVTM, CDR2 ANQGSEA. Built from TCR beta cDNA, the libraries had unique molecular identifiers in them. Using its own MiXCR run on the PCR reads, TCRdb lists one record per CDR3 protein. This table has hundreds of thousands of distinct CDR3 sequences, approximately 53% appearing once. The gene calls are TRBV29-1 and TRBJ2-4; TRBD1 is a possible D gene (6 bases). TRBJ2-7 explains the end of the DNA better; the J call may be wrong. The clonotype originates from a girl aged 5 to 17 with multiple sclerosis. Sequencing used blood. The CDR3, as DNA: TGCAGCGTCGACGGACAGTTCCCCTACGAGCAGTACTTC. Residues: CSVDGQFPYEQYF.